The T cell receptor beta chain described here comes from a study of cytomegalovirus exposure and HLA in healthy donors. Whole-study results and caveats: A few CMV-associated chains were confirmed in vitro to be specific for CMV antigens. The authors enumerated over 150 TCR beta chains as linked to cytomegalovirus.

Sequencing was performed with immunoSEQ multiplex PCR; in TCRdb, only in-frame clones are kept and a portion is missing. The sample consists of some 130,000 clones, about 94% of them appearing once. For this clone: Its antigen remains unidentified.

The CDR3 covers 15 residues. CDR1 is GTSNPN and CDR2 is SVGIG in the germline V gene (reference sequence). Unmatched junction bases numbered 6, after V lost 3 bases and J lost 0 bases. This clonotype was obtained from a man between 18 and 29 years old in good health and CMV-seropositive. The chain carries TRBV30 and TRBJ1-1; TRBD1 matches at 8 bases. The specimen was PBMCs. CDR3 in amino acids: CAWSGQGRMNTEAFF. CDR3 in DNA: TGTGCCTGGAGCGGACAGGGCAGGATGAACACTGAAGCTTTCTTT.